This record covers a single TCR beta chain. The method was immunoSEQ multiplex PCR; TCRdb's version includes in-frame clones alone and lacks a portion of them. The table records 210,000 or so clones, under 85% of them present only once. The data were obtained in a study of blood T cell repertoires in COVID-19. The CDR3 is made up of 15 amino acids. The germline gives CDR1 LGHNA, CDR2 YSLEER. Trimming removed 0 bases from V and 7 bases from J, with 15 bases in between. The chain carries TRBV4-3 and TRBJ2-5; D is perhaps TRBD1 (6 bases). Material for sequencing was peripheral blood. This TCR derives from a woman aged 25 to 45 with COVID-19, enrolled during active disease. CDR3 nucleotide sequence: TGCGCCAGCAGCCAAGAACCCACAGGGTTGGGGACCCAGTACTTC. It yields the protein CASSQEPTGLGTQYF.